The present TCR beta chain was sequenced within a study of cytotoxic CD8 clonotypes in ibrutinib-treated CLL. The table came from immunoSEQ multiplex PCR; TCRdb's copy has only in-frame clones and leaves some out. The table lists about 85,000 clones, roughly 83% of them singletons. The V end lost 5 bases, the J end lost 0 bases, and 5 bases lay between the germline ends. Germline CDR1 is SNHLY and CDR2 is FYNNEI. The CDR3 extends over 13 amino acids. Study findings and constraints: Clonality, elevated at ibrutinib response, dropped back toward baseline at progression. On treatment, the uncommon public clonotypes contracted or remained stable.

For this clone: Its specificity is unknown.

The chain has TRBV2 and TRBJ1-5; the D is unclear. The source is a human donor with chronic lymphocytic leukemia. The source material was PBMCs, sampled after 12 months of ibrutinib treatment. Here the CDR3 reads CASSKYSNQPQHF. The CDR3 region has the DNA TGTGCCAGCAGTAAGTATAGCAATCAGCCCCAGCATTTT.